These 31 T cell receptor beta chains share one sample of origin, sequenced in a study of cytomegalovirus exposure and HLA in healthy donors. Both 60 Vbeta primers and 13 Jbeta primers went into the PCR. The table came from immunoSEQ multiplex PCR; TCRdb's copy has only in-frame clones and leaves some out. The table has 110,000 to 150,000 clones, approximately 84% seen once. Sequenced sample: PBMCs. These receptors all stem from a woman aged 55-69 years in good health and CMV-seropositive.

This clone occurred once. The chain employs TRBV5-4 and TRBJ2-3, with D possibly matching TRBD2 (6 bases). The CDR3 consists of 16 residues. Trimming took off 4 bases at V and 2 bases at J, with 17 bases between the two ends. Germline V CDR1 and CDR2: SGHNT, YYREEE (reference sequence). The CDR3 bases are TGTGCCAGCAGCCGTGGGCGGGGACCCCCCACAGATACGCAGTATTTT. Translating it yields CASSRGRGPPTDTQYF.

The J gene is TRBJ1-2, the V gene TRBV2; 7 bases match TRBD1. This CDR3 is built from 13 residues. The ends lost 6 bases at V and 8 bases at J; junction bases unmatched: 9. Germline CDR1 and CDR2: SNHLY and FYNNEI. The DNA for the CDR3 is TGTGCCAGCAGCATGGACAGGCGGAGGGGCTACACCTTC. Protein product: CASSMDRRRGYTF.

The V gene is TRBV27, the J gene TRBJ2-7; 7 nucleotides match TRBD1. Germline CDR1 and CDR2: MNHEY and SMNVEV (reference sequence). V gave up 1 base and J gave up 5 bases; unmatched junction bases: 2. This CDR3 has 13 amino acids. This CDR3 is CASSLWDSDEQYF. CDR3 in DNA: TGTGCCAGCAGTTTATGGGACAGCGACGAGCAGTACTTC.

The chain carries TRBV19 and TRBJ2-5; 7 bases are shared with TRBD1. The germline CDR1 and CDR2 sequences are LNHDA and SQIVND (reference sequence). This CDR3 comprises 13 residues. The V gene end was trimmed by 3 bases and the J gene end by 5 bases; junction bases not matched to a gene: 3. The chain's CDR3 is CASSISRGETQYF. In DNA form, the CDR3 reads TGTGCCAGTAGTATCAGCAGGGGGGAGACCCAGTACTTC. Combining the CDR3 with reference TRBV19 and TRBJ2-5 gives the whole variable domain DGGITQSPKYLFRKEGQNVTLSCEQNLNHDAMYWYRQDPGQGLRLIYYSQIVNDFQKGDIAEGYSVSREKKESFPLTVTSAQKNPTAFYLCASSISRGETQYFGPGTRLLVL.

The rearrangement joins TRBV5-8 to TRBJ1-1; D is undetermined. V lost 4 bases, J lost 4 bases, and 20 bases lay in between. Germline loops: CDR1 SGHTS, CDR2 YDEGEE. CDR3 size: 16 residues. The CDR3 nucleotides are TGTGCCAGCAGCGAGAGACCCGAGGTTTATGGCACTGAAGCTTTCTTT. This gives the protein CASSERPEVYGTEAFF.

This clone was seen just once. The chain carries TRBV7-6 and TRBJ2-2; 11 positions match TRBD2. The CDR3 has 17 residues. Germline V gene sequence: CDR1 SGHVS, CDR2 FNYEAQ. The J segment lost 4 bases and the V segment lost 5 bases, leaving 9 bases of the junction unmatched. The CDR3: CASSESGTSGSTGELFF. Written as DNA, the CDR3 is TGTGCCAGCAGCGAGTCCGGGACTAGCGGCTCCACCGGGGAGCTGTTTTTT.

The chain recombines TRBV2 with TRBJ2-3, with TRBD2 matching over 10 bases. Germline CDR1 reads SNHLY; CDR2 reads FYNNEI. This CDR3 contains 15 residues. V lost 7 bases and J lost 3; bases outside the gene matches: 7. This chain's CDR3 is CASNKLAGATDTQYF. The CDR3 coding sequence is TGTGCCAGCAATAAGCTAGCGGGAGCGACAGATACGCAGTATTTT.

The chain has TRBV18 and TRBJ1-1; 8 nucleotides match TRBD1. The CDR3 length is 18 residues. Germline V lookup: CDR1 KGHSH, CDR2 LQKENI. V was pared by 2 bases and J by 0 bases, with 11 bases of the junction left unmatched. The CDR3 sequence: CASSPFGPGTGMNTEAFF. The CDR3, as DNA: TGTGCCAGCTCACCATTCGGACCCGGGACAGGTATGAACACTGAAGCTTTCTTT.

This chain joins TRBV19 and TRBJ1-4; D is ambiguous. V was shortened by 5 bases and J by 7 bases, with 20 bases between the two germline ends. CDR1 is LNHDA and CDR2 is SQIVND in the germline V gene (reference sequence). The CDR3 is 16 residues long. The CDR3 is CASSPVFGREGEKLFF. The CDR3 DNA sequence: TGTGCCAGTAGTCCTGTTTTTGGACGGGAGGGTGAAAAACTGTTTTTT.

V gene TRBV6-5 combines with J gene TRBJ1-6, with 7 bases matching TRBD1. The CDR3 sequence is 14 residues long. Germline lookup yields CDR1 MNHEY and CDR2 SVGAGI. V shed 7 bases, J shed 9 bases, and the junction held 9 bases outside the gene matches. The CDR3 DNA sequence: TGTGCCAGCACTAGGGGGCAGGGAAGTTCACCCCTCCACTTT. It translates to CASTRGQGSSPLHF.

This chain links TRBV9 with TRBJ1-1; no clear D gene. The germline gives CDR1 SGDLS, CDR2 YYNGEE. The CDR3 has 15 amino acids. Deletions cut 2 bases from V and 3 bases from J, with 14 bases between. Written as DNA, the CDR3 is TGTGCCAGCAGCGTGCGGGTCGATGGGGACACTGAAGCTTTCTTT. It translates to CASSVRVDGDTEAFF.

The rearrangement joins TRBV7-2 to TRBJ1-5; tentatively, D is TRBD1 (6 bases). The germline gives CDR1 SGHTA, CDR2 FQGNSA. Trimming stripped 3 bases from V and 6 bases from J, with 12 bases between. The CDR3 loop spans 14 amino acids. The CDR3: CASSLQGSPQPQHF. CDR3 in DNA: TGTGCCAGCAGCTTGCAGGGGAGTCCTCAGCCCCAGCATTTT.

This clone was picked up one time. The chain uses TRBV11-2 and TRBJ1-5; TRBD1 is a possible D gene (6 bases). The germline V gene encodes CDR1 SGHAT and CDR2 FQNNGV. The CDR3 spans 15 residues. Trimming removed 1 base at V and 5 bases at J, with 12 bases between. The CDR3 protein is CASSLGAGDDQPQHF. The CDR3 DNA sequence: TGTGCCAGCAGCTTAGGGGCAGGGGACGATCAGCCCCAGCATTTT.

This clone appeared a few times. The chain combines TRBV14 with TRBJ2-7; TRBD1 matches 9 bases. Per germline, CDR1 SGHDN and CDR2 FVKESK. The CDR3 sequence is 16 residues long. V shed 1 base and J 3 bases; nucleotides not matched to a gene: 7. The CDR3 loop is CASSQVAGTGIYEQYF. The CDR3 DNA follows: TGTGCCAGCAGCCAAGTCGCCGGGACAGGGATCTACGAGCAGTACTTC.

The rearrangement joins TRBV30 to TRBJ2-3, with D perhaps matching TRBD1 (5 bases). Per germline, CDR1 GTSNPN and CDR2 SVGIG (reference sequence). The CDR3 length is 14 residues. V lost 3 bases and J 0 bases, leaving 10 bases between the germline ends. The CDR3 protein is CAWSQGTSTDTQYF. In DNA form, the CDR3 reads TGTGCCTGGAGCCAGGGCACTAGCACAGATACGCAGTATTTT.

This chain connects TRBV29-1 to TRBJ1-5, with D possibly matching TRBD1 (6 bases). CDR3 size: 14 residues. V was clipped by 4 bases and J by 6 bases, with 16 bases between them. CDR1 is SQVTM and CDR2 is ANQGSEA in the germline V gene. CDR3 DNA sequence: TGCAGCGTTGGACGGGACAATCGTGGTCAGCCCCAGCATTTT. It yields the protein CSVGRDNRGQPQHF.

This clone has a single count. The chain is built from TRBV28 and TRBJ2-7, with 11 bases lining up with TRBD1. Looked up from germline, CDR1 is MDHEN and CDR2 is SYDVKM. The V gene end was trimmed by 8 bases and the J gene end by 4 bases; junction bases not matched to a gene: 1. This CDR3 has 12 amino acids. The CDR3 here is CASRDRGYEQYF. DNA for the CDR3: TGTGCCAGCCGGGACAGGGGGTACGAGCAGTACTTC. The whole variable domain, filled in from reference TRBV28 and TRBJ2-7, reads DVKVTQSSRYLVKRTGEKVFLECVQDMDHENMFWYRQDPGLGLRLIYFSYDVKMKEKGDIPEGYSVSREKKERFSLILESASTNQTSMYLCASRDRGYEQYFGPGTRLTVT.

V usage is TRBV9 and J usage is TRBJ2-5, with 7 bases fitting TRBD2. CDR3 length equals 14 residues. The ends lost 5 bases at V and 5 bases at J; junction bases unmatched: 9. Per germline, CDR1 SGDLS and CDR2 YYNGEE. The CDR3 DNA sequence: TGTGCCAGCAGTGGGGGGGGAGGATGGGAGACCCAGTACTTC. It encodes CASSGGGGWETQYF. Filled out from reference TRBV9 and TRBJ2-5, the complete variable domain reads DSGVTQTPKHLITATGQRVTLRCSPRSGDLSVYWYQQSLDQGLQFLIQYYNGEERAKGNILERFSAQQFPDLHSELNLSSLELGDSALYFCASSGGGGWETQYFGPGTRLLVL.

The chain carries TRBV27 and TRBJ2-1; D may correspond to TRBD1 or TRBD2 (9 bases each). The germline V and J ends were trimmed by 5 bases and 7 bases, with 24 bases remaining between them. In germline, CDR1 is MNHEY, CDR2 SMNVEV (reference sequence). CDR3 length: 17 residues. This CDR3 reads CASSPLTGGSGSNEQFF. CDR3 DNA sequence: TGTGCCAGCAGTCCTCTGACAGGGGGTAGCGGGAGTAATGAGCAGTTCTTC.

This clone appeared a single time. The V and J genes are TRBV4-3 and TRBJ2-3; D not certain. The CDR3 extends over 14 amino acids. The V and J ends lost 1 base and 8 bases respectively, with 13 bases between them. The germline gives CDR1 LGHNA, CDR2 YSLEER. CDR3: CASSQANRPGTQYF. The CDR3 DNA reads TGCGCCAGCAGCCAAGCTAACCGTCCGGGTACGCAGTATTTT.

V is TRBV5-6 and J is TRBJ2-5; 7 bases align to TRBD2. The assigned J gene may be wrong: the sequence end matches TRBJ2-7 better. From germline, CDR1 is SGHDT and CDR2 YYEEEE. This CDR3 spans 16 amino acids. CDR3 loop: CASSLARASGRYEQYF. The CDR3 DNA reads as TGTGCCAGCAGCTTGGCCAGGGCTAGCGGTCGCTACGAGCAGTACTTC.

This clone was seen a single time. The DNA for the CDR3 is TGCGCCAGCAGTGCCGGCAGGTCTTACTATGGCTACACCTTC. It translates to CASSAGRSYYGYTF. The rearrangement links TRBV10-1 to TRBJ1-2; D is unclear. Per the germline V gene, CDR1 is WNHNN and CDR2 is SYGVQD (reference sequence). CDR3 length: 14 amino acids. Trimming cost V 4 bases and J 3 bases, with 12 bases left between them.

V is TRBV9 and J is TRBJ2-3; possible D gene TRBD2, 5 bases. V was shortened by 0 bases and J by 0 bases, with 11 bases between the two germline ends. The CDR3 runs 16 residues. Germline-derived CDR1 and CDR2 are SGDLS and YYNGEE. The CDR3 loop is CASSVGHGLSTDTQYF. The CDR3 region has the DNA TGTGCCAGCAGCGTAGGTCACGGACTTAGCACAGATACGCAGTATTTT.

The rearrangement joins TRBV29-1 to TRBJ1-1, with a weak D call TRBD1 (6 bases). Trimming removed 4 bases from V and 6 bases from J, with 12 bases in between. There are 12 residues in the CDR3. CDR1 SQVTM and CDR2 ANQGSEA come from the germline V gene. This CDR3 is CSVARSGAEAFF. For the CDR3, the DNA is TGCAGCGTTGCGAGATCAGGGGCTGAAGCTTTCTTT.

This clone was counted between two and nine times. J is TRBJ2-7 and V is TRBV10-1; a possible D gene is TRBD1 (6 bases). This CDR3 is built from 17 residues. The germline CDR1 and CDR2 sequences are WNHNN and SYGVQD (reference sequence). Trimming removed 2 bases from V and 4 bases from J, with 21 bases in between. As DNA, the CDR3 is TGCGCCAGCAGTGAGGACGGAGAGGATGGGGGCCCTTACGAGCAGTACTTC. It yields the protein CASSEDGEDGGPYEQYF.

The chain recombines TRBV7-2 with TRBJ2-7; a possible D gene is TRBD2 (5 bases). Trimming stripped 4 bases from V and 3 bases from J, with 16 bases between. Germline V gene sequence: CDR1 SGHTA, CDR2 FQGNSA. CDR3 size: 15 residues. CDR3 DNA sequence: TGTGCCAGCAGCTCACGGCGGGCGAGCGACTACGAGCAGTACTTC. The encoded protein is CASSSRRASDYEQYF.

The V gene is TRBV29-1, the J gene TRBJ2-5; D is possibly TRBD2 (7 bases). V was pared by 2 bases and J by 2 bases, with 12 bases between. The germline V gene has CDR1 SQVTM and CDR2 ANQGSEA. The length of the CDR3 is 14 residues. Here the CDR3 DNA reads TGCAGCGTTGAAACAGGGAGGGCTCAAGAGACCCAGTACTTC. Encoded protein: CSVETGRAQETQYF.

The V and J genes are TRBV27 and TRBJ2-7, with TRBD2 identical over 11 bases. The germline CDR1 and CDR2 sequences are MNHEY and SMNVEV (reference sequence). The CDR3 is 14 amino acids. V trimming: 6 bases; J trimming: 2 bases; junction bases outside the gene matches: 3. The CDR3 DNA sequence: TGTGCCAGCAGACAACTAGCGGGAGCCTACGAGCAGTACTTC. Amino acid sequence: CASRQLAGAYEQYF.

The chain couples TRBV7-9 to TRBJ2-3; unclear D gene. V was cut by 8 bases and J by 4 bases, with 7 bases left in between. This CDR3 is built from 11 residues. Germline CDR1 and CDR2: SEHNR and FQNEAQ (reference sequence). This CDR3 is CASPFPDTQYF. The CDR3 region has the DNA TGTGCCAGCCCCTTCCCAGATACGCAGTATTTT. The full variable domain, with the rest looked up from reference TRBV7-9 and TRBJ2-3, is DTGVSQNPRHKITKRGQNVTFRCDPISEHNRLYWYRQTLGQGPEFLTYFQNEAQLEKSRLLSDRFSAERPKGSFSTLEIQRTEQGDSAMYLCASPFPDTQYFGPGTRLTVL.

V and J are TRBV6-5 and TRBJ2-2; the D gene is possibly TRBD2 (6 bases). Germline CDR1 reads MNHEY; CDR2 reads SVGAGI. The CDR3 covers 15 residues. The V end was cut by 5 bases, the J end by 6 bases, with 16 bases between. The CDR3 sequence is CASSTGLHGAGELFF. In DNA, the CDR3 is TGTGCCAGCAGTACGGGACTCCATGGGGCCGGGGAGCTGTTTTTT.

The chain employs TRBV11-2 and TRBJ2-5; TRBD2 agrees at 9 bases. V dropped 1 base and J dropped 2; count of bases not matched to a gene: 2. Germline V gives CDR1 SGHAT, CDR2 FQNNGV. The CDR3 is 15 amino acids. This chain's CDR3 is CASSLGTSAQETQYF. The CDR3 DNA reads as TGTGCCAGCAGCTTAGGGACTAGCGCTCAAGAGACCCAGTACTTC.